The 5 T cell receptor beta chains reported below all come from one sample, sequenced in a study of CD8 T cells in Susac syndrome. RNA was extracted with the RNeasy kit, and a quantity of about 0.45 to 1 ug was reverse transcribed using random hexamers. TCRdb called the immunoSEQ multiplex PCR reads again in MiXCR, with one record for every CDR3 protein. The repertoire holds 180,000 or so distinct CDR3 sequences, with just under 95% as singletons. Sequenced: CD4+ T cells from PBMCs. The source is a human donor in good health.

This chain connects TRBV30 to TRBJ1-5, with D possibly being TRBD1 (5 bases). V was cut by 4 bases and J by 5 bases, with 9 bases left in between. The CDR3 runs to 12 residues. Germline CDR1 reads GTSNPN; CDR2 reads SVGIG (reference sequence). The CDR3 is CAWKTADQPQHF. DNA of the CDR3: TGTGCCTGGAAGACAGCCGATCAGCCCCAGCATTTT.

The CDR3 DNA reads TGTGCCAGCAGAAATGGACTAGCGTATGAGCAGTTCTTC. Translating it yields CASRNGLAYEQFF. The chain carries TRBV5-4 and TRBJ2-1, with 9 positions matching TRBD2. The length of the CDR3 is 13 residues. CDR1 is SGHNT and CDR2 is YYREEE in the germline V gene (reference sequence). V shed 5 bases, J shed 8 bases, and the junction held 5 bases outside the gene matches. Variable domain in full (rest from reference TRBV5-4 and TRBJ2-1): ETGVTQSPTHLIKTRGQQVTLRCSSQSGHNTVSWYQQALGQGPQFIFQYYREEENGRGNFPPRFSGLQFPNYSSELNVNALELDDSALYLCASRNGLAYEQFFGPGTRLTVL.

The chain couples TRBV19 to TRBJ1-1, with a tentative D call TRBD1 (5 bases). V dropped 3 bases and J dropped 7 bases, with 15 bases sitting between them. The germline CDR1 and CDR2 sequences are LNHDA and SQIVND (reference sequence). The CDR3 extends over 14 amino acids. CDR3 residues: CASSILGVRGEAFF. The DNA of the CDR3 is TGTGCCAGTAGTATTCTAGGGGTTCGGGGTGAAGCTTTCTTT.

V usage is TRBV24-1 and J usage is TRBJ2-3; 10 bases match TRBD1. CDR3 length: 16 residues. Germline CDR1 and CDR2: KGHDR and SFDVKD. The ends lost 4 bases at V and 2 bases at J; junction bases unmatched: 5. The CDR3 DNA is TGTGCCACCAGTGAAACAGGGACAGGGGACACAGATACGCAGTATTTT. It yields the protein CATSETGTGDTDTQYF.

The gene calls are TRBV30 and TRBJ2-6; D ambiguous. CDR1 is GTSNPN, CDR2 SVGIG, per germline (reference sequence). The CDR3 totals 15 residues. Trimming took off 1 base at V and 0 bases at J, with 7 bases between the two ends. The CDR3 reads CAWSGLRSGANVLTF. The DNA of the CDR3 is TGTGCCTGGAGTGGGCTCCGCTCTGGGGCCAACGTCCTGACTTTC.